The 7 T cell receptor beta chains listed next were all sequenced from one sample in a study of blood T cell repertoires in COVID-19. Clones were read by immunoSEQ multiplex PCR, and TCRdb kept only the in-frame ones, dropping some. The table shows 100,000 to 120,000 clones, with approximately 82% occurring only once. The sequencing input was peripheral blood. These receptors were collected from a woman of 80 years or more with acute or convalescent COVID-19.

V gene TRBV20-1 combines with J gene TRBJ2-4; TRBD2 agrees at 10 bases. The V gene end was trimmed by 3 bases and the J gene end by 6 bases; junction bases not matched to a gene: 8. This CDR3 comprises 15 residues. Germline loops: CDR1 DFQATT, CDR2 SNEGSKA (reference sequence). Here the CDR3 reads CSASSLAGASNIQYF. Written as DNA, the CDR3 is TGCAGTGCTAGTTCGCTAGCGGGAGCCTCAAACATTCAGTACTTC.

The V and J genes are TRBV4-2 and TRBJ1-2; D not resolved. V dropped 4 bases and J dropped 5 bases, with 14 bases sitting between them. Germline V gives CDR1 LGHNA, CDR2 YNFKEQ. The CDR3 sequence is 14 residues long. The CDR3 loop is CASSPTSGIYGYTF. CDR3 nucleotides: TGTGCCAGCAGCCCGACCTCGGGAATTTATGGCTACACCTTC.

V gene TRBV19 combines with J gene TRBJ2-7, with D possibly TRBD2 on 6 matching bases. This CDR3 region has 15 residues. The germline gives CDR1 LNHDA, CDR2 SQIVND (reference sequence). Deletions cut 4 bases from V and 0 bases from J, with 13 bases between. The chain's CDR3 is CASSTSGLPSYEQYF. CDR3 DNA sequence: TGTGCCAGTAGTACCTCGGGACTGCCCTCCTACGAGCAGTACTTC.

The chain combines TRBV4-3 with TRBJ2-3; 16 bases are a match to TRBD2. Germline V gives CDR1 LGHNA, CDR2 YSLEER. This CDR3 has 19 residues. The J segment lost 7 bases and the V segment lost 0 bases, leaving 10 bases of the junction unmatched. The CDR3 nucleotides read TGCGCCAGCAGCCAAGAGCCGGGACTAGCGGGAGGGCCGGAGAATACGCAGTATTTT. As protein: CASSQEPGLAGGPENTQYF.

J is TRBJ2-5 and V is TRBV7-9, with D possibly TRBD2 on 6 matching bases. The CDR3 consists of 12 residues. In germline, CDR1 is SEHNR, CDR2 FQNEAQ (reference sequence). V was trimmed by 2 bases and J by 5 bases, leaving 6 bases between them. CDR3 DNA: TGTGCCAGCAGCTTAAGCGGGGAGACCCAGTACTTC. Translating gives CASSLSGETQYF.

The chain has TRBV4-1 and TRBJ2-5; TRBD2 is a possible D gene (7 bases). The CDR3 is 18 residues long. Germline values: CDR1 MGHRA, CDR2 YSYEKL. V was clipped by 6 bases and J by 5 bases, with 28 bases between them. CDR3 loop: CASSRTFARRGGAETQYF. CDR3 DNA: TGCGCCAGCAGTCGGACGTTCGCCAGGAGGGGGGGGGCTGAGACCCAGTACTTC.

The V gene is TRBV2, the J gene TRBJ1-1; TRBD1 agrees at 8 bases. With V trimmed by 4 bases and J by 5 bases, 9 bases remained unmatched. Per the germline V gene, CDR1 is SNHLY and CDR2 is FYNNEI. The CDR3 has 15 residues. CDR3: CASSASQGAWTEAFF. As DNA, the CDR3 is TGTGCCAGCAGTGCGAGCCAGGGGGCGTGGACTGAAGCTTTCTTT.